One sample yielded the 30 T cell receptor beta chains listed below, sequenced in a study of cytomegalovirus exposure and HLA in healthy donors. The primer mix had 60 Vbeta and 13 Jbeta primers. Generated by immunoSEQ multiplex PCR, the TCRdb table keeps only in-frame clones and is missing some. The table lists about 130,000 clones, 79% of them singletons. The sample was PBMCs. These receptors came from a man between 40 and 49 years old in good health and CMV-seropositive.

The rearrangement uses TRBV7-3 and TRBJ2-2, with 8 bases lining up with TRBD2. Looked up from germline, CDR1 is SGHTA and CDR2 is FQGTGA. The J segment lost 2 bases and the V segment lost 4 bases, leaving 6 bases of the junction unmatched. This CDR3 is 16 amino acids long. CDR3 sequence (DNA): TGTGCCAGCAGCTCCGGGGGGGGACCCAACACCGGGGAGCTGTTTTTT. Translated, it gives CASSSGGGPNTGELFF.

The chain uses TRBV11-2 and TRBJ1-6, with a tentative D call TRBD1 (5 bases). This CDR3 comprises 11 residues. Germline lookup yields CDR1 SGHAT and CDR2 FQNNGV. V was shortened by 3 bases and J by 13 bases, with 7 bases between the two germline ends. This chain's CDR3 is CASSLGLPLHF. DNA for the CDR3: TGTGCCAGCAGCTTGGGGCTCCCCCTCCACTTT.

DNA of the CDR3: TGTGCCAGCAACTCCGGAAGGCAGGGCAATCAGCCCCAGCATTTT. Its protein product is CASNSGRQGNQPQHF. The chain joins TRBV6-1 to TRBJ1-5, with D uncertain. With 7 bases removed from V and 2 bases from J, the gap between germline ends came to 15 bases. This CDR3 contains 15 residues. Germline CDR1 reads MNHNS; CDR2 reads SASEGT.

This chain connects TRBV5-1 to TRBJ1-1, with 7 nucleotides matching TRBD1. The CDR3 spans 15 residues. Unmatched junction bases numbered 10, after V lost 4 bases and J lost 4 bases. Germline V lookup: CDR1 SGHRS, CDR2 YFSETQ. The CDR3 DNA follows: TGCGCCAGCAGCAACCCGGGACAGCGGGTCACTGAAGCTTTCTTT. Amino acid sequence: CASSNPGQRVTEAFF.

There are a few counts of this clone. The chain carries TRBV28 and TRBJ2-5, with 10 nucleotides matching TRBD1. V was clipped by 6 bases and J by 5 bases; unmatched bases: 9. There are 15 residues in the CDR3. Germline V gene data show CDR1 as MDHEN and CDR2 as SYDVKM. CDR3 coding DNA: TGTGCCAGCAGCCCGATGACAGGGGGCGGTGAGACCCAGTACTTC. Residues: CASSPMTGGGETQYF.

The chain uses TRBV5-6 and TRBJ2-5; TRBD2 is a possible D gene (5 bases). The germline V and J ends were trimmed by 4 bases and 5 bases, with 12 bases remaining between them. This CDR3 has 13 residues. Germline V CDR1 and CDR2: SGHDT, YYEEEE. CDR3 protein: CASSSGLLETQYF. The CDR3 bases are TGTGCCAGCAGCAGCGGACTCCTCGAGACCCAGTACTTC. The full variable domain, completed using reference TRBV5-6 and TRBJ2-5, is DAGVTQSPTHLIKTRGQQVTLRCSPKSGHDTVSWYQQALGQGPQFIFQYYEEEERQRGNFPDRFSGHQFPNYSSELNVNALLLGDSALYLCASSSGLLETQYFGPGTRLLVL.

This chain joins TRBV27 and TRBJ1-6; 8 positions match TRBD1. With V trimmed by 2 bases and J by 9 bases, 6 bases remained unmatched. The CDR3 length is 15 residues. The germline gives CDR1 MNHEY, CDR2 SMNVEV (reference sequence). CDR3 sequence reads: CASSLARGPISPLHF. The DNA of the CDR3 is TGTGCCAGCAGTTTAGCCAGGGGGCCTATTTCACCCCTCCACTTT.

CDR3 in DNA: TGTGCCATCGGGCAGGGGATCTCCTACGAGCAGTACTTC. It encodes CAIGQGISYEQYF. V gene TRBV10-3 combines with J gene TRBJ2-7, with D possibly being TRBD1 (6 bases). The CDR3 length is 13 residues. From germline, CDR1 is ENHRY and CDR2 SYGVKD. Trimming pared 8 bases from V and 0 bases from J, leaving 11 bases between.

The chain links TRBV9 to TRBJ1-6, with TRBD1 matching 9 bases. Germline assignment: CDR1 SGDLS and CDR2 YYNGEE. J gave up 10 bases and V 3 bases, and 11 bases lay outside the gene matches. The CDR3 spans 16 residues. The DNA for the CDR3 is TGTGCCAGCAGCGGAGACACAGGGGGCTATGACTCACCCCTCCACTTT. Its translation: CASSGDTGGYDSPLHF.

The rearrangement joins TRBV7-2 to TRBJ2-5; D possibly corresponds to TRBD2 (6 bases). The CDR3 spans 14 residues. Germline V gene data show CDR1 as SGHTA and CDR2 as FQGNSA. The ends were cut back, 1 base at V and 4 bases at J, with 10 bases in the middle. The CDR3 DNA follows: TGTGCCAGCAGCTTAGATGGCGGGACAGAGACCCAGTACTTC. This gives the protein CASSLDGGTETQYF.

The J gene is TRBJ1-1, the V gene TRBV11-1; TRBD1 matches 8 bases. CDR3 size: 17 residues. Trimming cost V 6 bases and J 6 bases; bases outside gene matches: 18. Germline CDR1 is SGHAT and CDR2 is FQDESV (reference sequence). Here the CDR3 DNA reads TGTGCCAGCAGTCGTATTGGACAGGGTTCCCCAACGGCTGAAGCTTTCTTT. It encodes CASSRIGQGSPTAEAFF.

The V call is TRBV7-9, the J call TRBJ1-1; TRBD1 matches 8 bases. CDR1 and CDR2 (germline): SEHNR, FQNEAQ (reference sequence). This CDR3 is 16 amino acids long. With 6 bases clipped from V and 6 bases from J, the junction kept 15 bases outside the gene matches. The CDR3: CASRQIPGQVFSEAFF. The CDR3 bases are TGTGCCAGCAGACAGATACCGGGACAGGTGTTCTCTGAAGCTTTCTTT.

The rearrangement joins TRBV6-1 to TRBJ1-5; 8 bases map to TRBD1. Germline loops: CDR1 MNHNS, CDR2 SASEGT. The CDR3 consists of 14 residues. Unmatched junction bases numbered 8, after V lost 6 bases and J lost 7 bases. The CDR3, as DNA: TGTGCCAGCAGAGGACAGGGAGGGAGGCAGCCCCAGCATTTT. Its protein is CASRGQGGRQPQHF.

J is TRBJ1-1 and V is TRBV6-1; D gene ambiguous. This CDR3 is built from 15 residues. Trimming took 4 bases from V and 3 from J, leaving 15 bases between them. Germline V gives CDR1 MNHNS, CDR2 SASEGT. CDR3 DNA sequence: TGTGCCAGCAGTGCCCCGACACTCCTGGACACTGAAGCTTTCTTT. This encodes CASSAPTLLDTEAFF.

The CDR3 nucleotides read TGTGCCTGGAGTGGAGCTTTAAGCAATCAGCCCCAGCATTTT. This translates into CAWSGALSNQPQHF. J is TRBJ1-5 and V is TRBV30; D unclear. Trimming removed 1 base at V and 1 base at J, with 8 bases between. Per the germline V gene, CDR1 is GTSNPN and CDR2 is SVGIG (reference sequence). The CDR3 is 14 amino acids. Drawing the rest from reference TRBV30 and TRBJ1-5, the complete variable domain is SQTIHQWPATLVQPVGSPLSLECTVEGTSNPNLYWYRQAAGRGLQLLFYSVGIGQISSEVPQNLSASRPQDRQFILSSKKLLLSDSGFYLCAWSGALSNQPQHFGDGTRLSIL.

In DNA form, the CDR3 reads TGTGCCAGCAGCTCGACTGGCTATGGCTACACCTTC. Protein: CASSSTGYGYTF. The chain couples TRBV7-2 to TRBJ1-2; D gene ambiguous. This CDR3 has 12 residues. Germline V gene data show CDR1 as SGHTA and CDR2 as FQGNSA. Trimming pared 4 bases from V and 4 bases from J, leaving 7 bases between.

This chain joins TRBV27 and TRBJ1-4, with a weak D call TRBD1 (5 bases). The germline V gene encodes CDR1 MNHEY and CDR2 SMNVEV (reference sequence). The CDR3 has 15 amino acids. The ends were cut back, 6 bases at V and 8 bases at J, with 19 bases in the middle. CDR3 DNA: TGTGCCAGCAGAAGCGGGACTCTTTTAGGGGAAAAACTGTTTTTT. This sequence encodes CASRSGTLLGEKLFF.

This clone is a singleton in its sample. The chain has TRBV19 and TRBJ2-1; 7 bases align to TRBD2. The CDR3 has 15 amino acids. Per the germline V gene, CDR1 is LNHDA and CDR2 is SQIVND (reference sequence). V dropped 2 bases and J dropped 0; count of bases not matched to a gene: 1. The DNA for the CDR3 is TGTGCCAGTAGTATACTAGCGGCCTCCTACAATGAGCAGTTCTTC. Amino acids: CASSILAASYNEQFF.

CDR3: CASSYIPDNSGNTIYF. CDR3 sequence (DNA): TGTGCCAGCAGCTACATACCAGACAACTCTGGAAACACCATATATTTT. This sequence joins TRBV7-9 and TRBJ1-3; D is unclear. This CDR3 is 16 amino acids long. The germline gives CDR1 SEHNR, CDR2 FQNEAQ (reference sequence). With 4 bases removed from V and 0 bases from J, the gap between germline ends came to 13 bases. The full variable domain, in which reference TRBV7-9 and TRBJ1-3 provide the parts outside the CDR3, is DTGVSQNPRHKITKRGQNVTFRCDPISEHNRLYWYRQTLGQGPEFLTYFQNEAQLEKSRLLSDRFSAERPKGSFSTLEIQRTEQGDSAMYLCASSYIPDNSGNTIYFGEGSWLTVV.

The rearrangement uses TRBV28 and TRBJ1-4, with a weak D call TRBD1 (6 bases). Trimming left V 5 bases short and J 5 bases short, with 15 bases between. The CDR3 length is 15 residues. Germline V gene sequence: CDR1 MDHEN, CDR2 SYDVKM. The CDR3 bases are TGTGCCAGCAGTCTTTTAGGGGGGGGAAATGAAAAACTGTTTTTT. Translating gives CASSLLGGGNEKLFF.

The rearrangement links TRBV7-9 to TRBJ2-7, with 10 nucleotides matching TRBD2. The CDR3 runs to 15 residues. V lost 1 base to trimming and J lost 6 bases; unmatched junction nucleotides: 6. The germline gives CDR1 SEHNR, CDR2 FQNEAQ (reference sequence). CDR3 sequence reads: CASSLVLAGGPEQYF. For the CDR3, the DNA is TGTGCCAGCAGCTTAGTATTAGCGGGAGGCCCCGAGCAGTACTTC.

This clone showed up just a few times. The genes are TRBV10-3 and TRBJ2-7, with TRBD2 as a possible D gene (5 bases). The CDR3 has 13 residues. V was pared by 0 bases and J by 5 bases, with 8 bases between. Germline-derived CDR1 and CDR2 are ENHRY and SYGVKD. The CDR3 nucleotides read TGTGCCATCAGTGAGTCTGGAGGAGACGAGCAGTACTTC. Encoded protein: CAISESGGDEQYF.

This chain links TRBV7-8 with TRBJ1-1; D remains ambiguous. The V end lost 5 bases, the J end lost 1 base, and 11 bases lay between the germline ends. The CDR3 sequence is 14 residues long. Germline V gene data show CDR1 as SGHVS and CDR2 as FQNEAQ. The CDR3 protein is CASSQLRGNTEAFF. Here the CDR3 DNA reads TGTGCCAGCAGCCAACTGCGGGGGAACACTGAAGCTTTCTTT. The entire variable domain, with the rest obtained from reference TRBV7-8 and TRBJ1-1, is as follows: GAGVSQSPRYKVAKRGQDVALRCDPISGHVSLFWYQQALGQGPEFLTYFQNEAQLDKSGLPSDRFFAERPEGSVSTLKIQRTQQEDSAVYLCASSQLRGNTEAFFGQGTRLTVV.

The chain links TRBV5-6 to TRBJ2-3, with TRBD2 matching 9 bases. J lost 7 bases, V lost 0 bases, and 6 bases had no gene match. Germline CDR1 SGHDT, CDR2 YYEEEE. This CDR3 is built from 15 residues. Here the CDR3 reads CASSLVSGGPYTQYF. The CDR3 coding sequence is TGTGCCAGCAGCTTGGTTAGCGGGGGTCCTTATACGCAGTATTTT.

This clone has more than one count but fewer than ten. The genes are TRBV5-6 and TRBJ2-2; 7 positions agree with TRBD1. Per the germline V gene, CDR1 is SGHDT and CDR2 is YYEEEE. The V gene end was trimmed by 4 bases and the J gene end by 6 bases; junction bases not matched to a gene: 9. CDR3 length equals 15 residues. The CDR3 loop reads CASSPTGSFPGELFF. Written as DNA, the CDR3 is TGTGCCAGCAGCCCGACAGGGTCTTTCCCCGGGGAGCTGTTTTTT.

The rearrangement joins TRBV18 to TRBJ1-2; D is uncertain. Trimming pared 2 bases from V and 3 bases from J, leaving 10 bases between. This CDR3 region has 14 residues. Germline lookup yields CDR1 KGHSH and CDR2 LQKENI. The CDR3 bases are TGTGCCAGCTCACCAGAGGCAGATTACTATGGCTACACCTTC. Encoded protein: CASSPEADYYGYTF.

This chain uses TRBV5-1 with TRBJ2-1, with D perhaps matching TRBD2 (5 bases). Trimming cost V 0 bases and J 8 bases, with 12 bases left between them. In germline, CDR1 is SGHRS, CDR2 YFSETQ. The CDR3 loop spans 14 amino acids. CDR3 DNA sequence: TGCGCCAGCAGCTTGGGGGCCGAGGGCGATGAGCAGTTCTTC. Encoded protein: CASSLGAEGDEQFF.

In the case of this clone: Since no conserved phenylalanine or tryptophan closes the CDR3, a read error is the likely cause. The genes are TRBV6-5 and TRBJ1-6, with TRBD1 matching over 10 bases. Trimming at V came to 7 bases and at J to 9 bases, leaving 6 bases not matched to a gene. Germline CDR1 is MNHEY and CDR2 is SVGAGI. This CDR3 is built from 14 residues. Here the CDR3 reads CASKGGTGVSPLHS. Written as DNA, the CDR3 is TGTGCCAGCAAGGGGGGGACAGGGGTTTCACCCCTCCACTCT.

This sequence joins TRBV18 and TRBJ1-1, with 11 bases lining up with TRBD1. Germline assignment: CDR1 KGHSH and CDR2 LQKENI. CDR3 size: 18 residues. V gave up 0 bases and J gave up 7 bases; unmatched junction bases: 13. This CDR3 is CASSPPYSGQGVVSEAFF. The CDR3 DNA is TGTGCCAGCTCACCACCTTACTCGGGACAGGGGGTGGTTAGTGAAGCTTTCTTT.

The rearrangement joins TRBV30 to TRBJ2-1, with TRBD2 matching 11 bases. The CDR3 runs 12 residues. CDR1 is GTSNPN and CDR2 is SVGIG in the germline V gene (reference sequence). V lost 2 bases and J lost 10; bases outside the gene matches: 1. The CDR3 protein is CAWSRLAGEQFF. The CDR3 bases are TGTGCCTGGAGTCGACTAGCGGGAGAGCAGTTCTTC.